The clone carrying this T cell receptor beta chain has a count of ten or more. Its target is unknown. Newly diagnosed patients aged 18 to 65 had hyperthyroidism of under 2 months' duration. Uncontrolled infections, other autoimmune diseases, pregnancy or lactation led to exclusion of patients. Fresh peripheral blood, approximately 10 ml, was the source of the PBMCs. TCR beta CDR3 regions were amplified from RNA transcripts. Primed by the HTBI set, a first-round RT-PCR was run on the TCR CDR3. TCRdb redid the calling of the multiplex PCR reads with MiXCR, one entry per CDR3 protein. The table records roughly 180,000 distinct CDR3 sequences, approximately 17% of them present only once. This specimen comes from a study of T cells in Graves' hyperthyroidism and ophthalmopathy. Study-level results: Model predictions of ophthalmopathy came a median approximately 6.8 months before onset.

The V gene's germline CDR1 is DFQATT and CDR2 SNEGSKA (reference sequence). This CDR3 spans 13 amino acids. V was clipped by 0 bases and J by 4 bases, with 9 bases between them. The sequenced sample consisted of blood. The origin of this receptor is a woman in her forties or fifties with Graves' hyperthyroidism. The V gene is TRBV20-1, the J gene TRBJ1-1; D is ambiguous. Written as DNA, the CDR3 is TGCAGTGCTAGAGATGTGTTCGGCACTGAAGCTTTCTTT. Protein product: CSARDVFGTEAFF.